Here is one TCR beta chain with its context. A much larger clone differs by one base, so this may be a read error. The V and J ends lost 3 bases and 3 bases respectively, with 24 bases between them. Germline loops: CDR1 GTSNPN, CDR2 SVGIG (reference sequence). This CDR3 is built from 17 residues. Method: immunoSEQ multiplex PCR; TCRdb's copy keeps in-frame clones and lacks some. The sample lists approximately 470,000 clones, roughly 80% occurring once. The data were taken from a study of shared clonotypes between healthy human individuals. This sequence was found in a woman in her thirties or forties in good health. Some clones in this sample may be carry-over from other donors' samples. The sequenced material came from PBMCs. The rearrangement links TRBV30 to TRBJ2-7; D possibly uses TRBD1 or TRBD2 (5 bases each). This CDR3 reads CAWRGDHGTLRHYEQYF. The CDR3 nucleotides are TGTGCCTGGAGGGGGGACCACGGGACGTTAAGACACTACGAGCAGTACTTC. Using reference TRBV30 and TRBJ2-7 for the parts outside the CDR3, the full variable domain is SQTIHQWPATLVQPVGSPLSLECTVEGTSNPNLYWYRQAAGRGLQLLFYSVGIGQISSEVPQNLSASRPQDRQFILSSKKLLLSDSGFYLCAWRGDHGTLRHYEQYFGPGTRLTVT.